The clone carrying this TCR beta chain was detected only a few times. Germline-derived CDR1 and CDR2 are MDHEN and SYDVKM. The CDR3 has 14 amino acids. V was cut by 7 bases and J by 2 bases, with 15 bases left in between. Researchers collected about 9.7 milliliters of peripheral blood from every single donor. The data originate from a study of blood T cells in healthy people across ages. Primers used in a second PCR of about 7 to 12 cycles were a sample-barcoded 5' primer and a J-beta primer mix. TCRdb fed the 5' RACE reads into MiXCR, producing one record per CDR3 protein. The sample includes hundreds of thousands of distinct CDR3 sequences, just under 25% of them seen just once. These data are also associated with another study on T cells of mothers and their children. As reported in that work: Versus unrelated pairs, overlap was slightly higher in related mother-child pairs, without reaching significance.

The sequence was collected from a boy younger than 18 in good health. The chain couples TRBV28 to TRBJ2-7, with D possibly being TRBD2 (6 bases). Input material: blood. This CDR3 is CASNKMGGPYEQYF. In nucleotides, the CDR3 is TGTGCCAGCAACAAGATGGGGGGTCCCTACGAGCAGTACTTC.